The clone carrying this T cell receptor beta chain was detected a few times. Its antigen remains unknown. A read error is possible here, since a much larger clone lies one base away. Study observations and caveats: The larger-cohort validation was restricted to a single TCR beta V-J rearrangement rather than whole repertoires. Tumor-infiltrating Treg TCR alpha and beta sequences overlapped most with tumor naive CD4+ T cells, then blood naive. The TCR gene usage of tumor memory CD4+ T cells clustered together with blood and lymph node memory CD4+ cells and with lymph node naive CD4+ cells.

Unmatched junction bases numbered 4, after V lost 4 bases and J lost 9 bases. CDR1 and CDR2 (germline): SGHNT, YYREEE (reference sequence). The CDR3 totals 12 residues. After constant-region reverse-primer amplification, full-length variable regions underwent semi-nested PCR with Nested Universal Primer A. TCRdb processed the 5' RACE reads anew with MiXCR; each CDR3 protein has one entry. This sample has 20,000 to 25,000 distinct CDR3 sequences; roughly 29% occur once, and the top ten carry approximately 2.2%. Sequencing was carried out using tumor-infiltrating naive CD4+ T cells sorted from the breast tumor. The sample's subset: naive CD4+ T cells, CD4+CD45RA+CD25-. The chain recombines TRBV5-4 with TRBJ2-1; TRBD2 aligns across 7 bases. This receptor was identified in a female donor with breast cancer. Here the CDR3 DNA reads TGTGCCAGCAGCAGGAGACTAGCTGAGCAGTTCTTC. This encodes CASSRRLAEQFF.